The 27 T cell receptor beta chains given below trace back to one sample, sequenced in a study of T cell repertoires in cytomegalovirus infection. TCRdb processed the reads anew with MiXCR; each CDR3 protein has one entry. Here the sample spans around 310,000 distinct CDR3 sequences, roughly 15% being singletons. The material sequenced was PBMCs. The receptor source for this set is a human donor in good health (CMV status not recorded). Some clones in this sample may be carry-over from other donors' samples.

The genes are TRBV5-1 and TRBJ1-5, with D possibly matching TRBD1 (6 bases). The V and J ends lost 4 bases and 3 bases respectively, with 14 bases between them. This CDR3 spans 15 amino acids. Germline V CDR1 and CDR2: SGHRS, YFSETQ. CDR3 sequence: CASSPVGGSNQPQHF. DNA for the CDR3: TGCGCCAGCAGCCCGGTCGGGGGCTCCAATCAGCCCCAGCATTTT.

The V call is TRBV20-1, the J call TRBJ2-7, with TRBD2 identical over 9 bases. The germline CDR1 and CDR2 sequences are DFQATT and SNEGSKA (reference sequence). The CDR3 is made up of 14 amino acids. V lost 6 bases and J lost 4; bases outside the gene matches: 10. This chain's CDR3 is CSANPLAGTYEQYF. CDR3 in DNA: TGCAGTGCCAATCCCCTAGCGGGGACTTACGAGCAGTACTTC.

This chain connects TRBV2 to TRBJ1-4, with D possibly being TRBD1 (6 bases). This CDR3 is 15 amino acids long. Trimming cost V 2 bases and J 7 bases, with 14 bases left between them. CDR1 is SNHLY, CDR2 FYNNEI, per germline. CDR3 residues: CASSEPQGEGEKLFF. DNA for the CDR3: TGTGCCAGCAGTGAACCACAGGGCGAGGGTGAAAAACTGTTTTTT. Variable domain in full (rest from reference TRBV2 and TRBJ1-4): EPEVTQTPSHQVTQMGQEVILRCVPISNHLYFYWYRQILGQKVEFLVSFYNNEISEKSEIFDDQFSVERPDGSNFTLKIRSTKLEDSAMYFCASSEPQGEGEKLFFGSGTQLSVL.

This clonotype was seen ten or more times. The rearrangement uses TRBV12-3 or TRBV12-4 and TRBJ2-7; TRBD1 agrees at 7 bases. The CDR3 extends over 15 amino acids. After removal of 5 bases from V and 3 bases from J, the junction contained 10 bases not matched to a gene. The CDR3 spells CASSPGQSAVYEQYF. In nucleotides, the CDR3 is TGTGCCAGCAGTCCGGGACAGTCCGCGGTCTACGAGCAGTACTTC.

This clonotype was seen a few times. The rearrangement uses TRBV24-1 and TRBJ1-2; D gene uncertain. CDR3 size: 13 residues. Germline V gene sequence: CDR1 KGHDR, CDR2 SFDVKD. V lost 10 bases and J lost 0, with 11 bases in between. In DNA form, the CDR3 reads TGTGCCACGAAGGGAGGAGCTAACTATGGCTACACCTTC. It translates to CATKGGANYGYTF.

This clonotype occurred a few times. The chain joins TRBV19 to TRBJ1-4; D is uncertain. There are 14 residues in the CDR3. Trimming shortened V by 3 bases and J by 8 bases, and 13 bases separated the two germline ends. Germline V gene data show CDR1 as LNHDA and CDR2 as SQIVND (reference sequence). CDR3 amino acids: CASSIMGMEEKLFF. CDR3 sequence (DNA): TGTGCCAGTAGTATCATGGGGATGGAAGAAAAACTGTTTTTT.

This clonotype was found many times. The chain has TRBV4-1 and TRBJ1-2; the D gene is possibly TRBD1 (6 bases). V was cut by 1 base and J by 4 bases, with 10 bases left in between. Looked up from germline, CDR1 is MGHRA and CDR2 is YSYEKL. The CDR3 has 14 amino acids. The CDR3 reads CASSQARTAYGYTF. CDR3 coding DNA: TGCGCCAGCAGCCAAGCCAGGACAGCCTATGGCTACACCTTC.

The sample holds a few counts of this clonotype. V usage is TRBV4-3 and J usage is TRBJ2-2, with D possibly being TRBD2 (6 bases). V dropped 0 bases and J dropped 1 base, with 18 bases sitting between them. Per the germline V gene, CDR1 is LGHNA and CDR2 is YSLEER. This CDR3 is 19 amino acids long. As DNA, the CDR3 is TGCGCCAGCAGCCAAGATCCGGGAATGGGGGGTCGGAACACCGGGGAGCTGTTTTTT. It specifies CASSQDPGMGGRNTGELFF.

The chain employs TRBV4-1 and TRBJ1-1; D unclear. The V end lost 0 bases, the J end lost 0 bases, and 11 bases lay between the germline ends. CDR1 MGHRA and CDR2 YSYEKL come from the germline V gene. The CDR3 runs to 16 residues. In DNA, the CDR3 is TGCGCCAGCAGCCAAGATCTTTGGCGAATGAACACTGAAGCTTTCTTT. As protein: CASSQDLWRMNTEAFF.

The genes are TRBV13 and TRBJ1-2; D remains unclear. V lost 5 bases to trimming and J lost 0 bases, with 10 bases between them. In germline, CDR1 is PRHDT, CDR2 FYEKMQ (reference sequence). This CDR3 comprises 14 residues. CDR3 DNA: TGTGCCAGCAGCGCTGGACGGCCTAACTATGGCTACACCTTC. Translation: CASSAGRPNYGYTF.

V is TRBV27 and J is TRBJ1-2, with 8 positions matching TRBD1. Trimming cost V 7 bases and J 8 bases; bases outside gene matches: 12. Germline V lookup: CDR1 MNHEY, CDR2 SMNVEV (reference sequence). This CDR3 has 14 amino acids. CDR3 loop: CASNRQGLRGGYTF. The DNA for the CDR3 is TGTGCCAGCAACCGACAGGGGTTAAGGGGGGGCTACACCTTC.

This clonotype was detected a few times. The V call is TRBV5-3, the J call TRBJ1-1, with D unresolved. TRBV5-3 is sorted into the ORF group, with uncertain function. V was trimmed by 8 bases and J by 1 base, leaving 21 bases between them. The CDR3 totals 16 residues. Here the CDR3 DNA reads TGTGCCAGCGGCATCGATACTGGGCAGAGGAACACTGAAGCTTTCTTT. The encoded protein is CASGIDTGQRNTEAFF.

This clonotype has ten or more counts. V is TRBV7-2 and J is TRBJ1-3; D unclear. V gave up 5 bases and J gave up 4 bases, with 6 bases separating them. Germline V CDR1 and CDR2: SGHTA, FQGNSA. This CDR3 is built from 12 residues. The CDR3 nucleotides read TGTGCCAGCAGCCCCCCAGGAAACACCATATATTTT. The encoded protein is CASSPPGNTIYF.

The table lists this clonotype with many counts. The chain combines TRBV20-1 with TRBJ2-7; D tentatively reads TRBD1 or TRBD2 (5 bases each). The V end was cut by 3 bases, the J end by 3 bases, with 15 bases between. Germline assignment: CDR1 DFQATT and CDR2 SNEGSKA (reference sequence). The CDR3 contains 14 residues. The CDR3 loop reads CSASRGGQLYEQYF. DNA of the CDR3: TGCAGTGCTAGCCGGGGTGGACAACTCTACGAGCAGTACTTC.

This clonotype has more than one count but fewer than ten. The J gene is TRBJ1-2, the V gene TRBV29-1, with D hard to call. V gave up 3 bases and J gave up 1 base, with 15 bases separating them. The CDR3 extends over 15 amino acids. Germline CDR1 SQVTM, CDR2 ANQGSEA. As DNA, the CDR3 is TGCAGCGTTGATCGGACTCCACGCAATAACTATGGCTACACCTTC. Translation: CSVDRTPRNNYGYTF.

The rearrangement joins TRBV10-3 to TRBJ1-6; D ambiguous. This CDR3 comprises 14 residues. The V gene lost 3 bases and the J gene lost 6 bases, with 9 bases spanning the gap. The germline V gene has CDR1 ENHRY and CDR2 SYGVKD. The CDR3 sequence is CAISDQVFNSPLHF. The CDR3 bases are TGTGCCATCAGTGATCAGGTGTTTAATTCACCCCTCCACTTT.

The rearrangement joins TRBV19 to TRBJ1-1, with D uncertain. V lost 7 bases, J lost 1 base, and 13 bases lay in between. This CDR3 is 14 amino acids long. CDR1 and CDR2 from the germline V gene are LNHDA and SQIVND (reference sequence). CDR3 sequence reads: CASMEQSGNTEAFF. CDR3 nucleotide sequence: TGTGCCAGTATGGAGCAGTCTGGGAACACTGAAGCTTTCTTT.

This clonotype was counted only a few times. J is TRBJ1-1 and V is TRBV5-5; D remains ambiguous. Germline lookup yields CDR1 SGHKS and CDR2 YYEKEE (reference sequence). V lost 4 bases and J 4 bases, leaving 20 bases between the germline ends. This CDR3 spans 16 amino acids. In nucleotides, the CDR3 is TGTGCCAGCAGCCGAATAGGAGGGCGCGGTGCCACTGAAGCTTTCTTT. Protein product: CASSRIGGRGATEAFF.

This clonotype appeared many times. The CDR3 is CASSFGTGGTGELFF. As DNA, the CDR3 is TGTGCCAGCAGCTTTGGGACAGGGGGCACCGGGGAGCTGTTTTTT. The J gene is TRBJ2-2, the V gene TRBV7-2, with 11 bases aligning to TRBD1. The trim removed 3 bases at V and 4 bases at J, leaving 1 base unmatched. CDR3 length equals 15 residues. The germline CDR1 and CDR2 sequences are SGHTA and FQGNSA. The full variable domain, its missing parts supplied by reference TRBV7-2 and TRBJ2-2, is GAGVSQSPSNKVTEKGKDVELRCDPISGHTALYWYRQSLGQGLEFLIYFQGNSAPDKSGLPSDRFSAERTGGSVSTLTIQRTQQEDSAVYLCASSFGTGGTGELFFGEGSRLTVL.

This clonotype was detected a few times. V is TRBV7-9 and J is TRBJ2-1; no reliable D call. Germline CDR1 and CDR2: SEHNR and FQNEAQ (reference sequence). CDR3 length equals 13 residues. V gave up 1 base and J gave up 6 bases, with 7 bases separating them. In DNA form, the CDR3 reads TGTGCCAGCAGCTTAGGGGCAGCCAATGAGCAGTTCTTC. The encoded protein is CASSLGAANEQFF.

The rearrangement uses TRBV19 and TRBJ2-5, with a possible D match to TRBD2 (5 bases). Trimming removed 4 bases from V and 1 base from J, with 13 bases in between. The V gene's germline CDR1 is LNHDA and CDR2 SQIVND (reference sequence). The CDR3 sequence is 15 residues long. The DNA for the CDR3 is TGTGCCAGTAGTAGGTCCGGGGTCCCCCAAGAGACCCAGTACTTC. Its translation: CASSRSGVPQETQYF.

V is TRBV20-1 and J is TRBJ2-3, with D possibly matching TRBD2 (6 bases). Germline CDR1 is DFQATT and CDR2 is SNEGSKA (reference sequence). Trimming removed 1 base at V and 1 base at J, with 9 bases between. The CDR3 extends over 14 amino acids. The CDR3 DNA follows: TGCAGTGCTAGAGCGGGACTCGGCACAGATACGCAGTATTTT. Translation gives CSARAGLGTDTQYF.

This clonotype was detected ten times or more. The chain links TRBV11-2 to TRBJ2-5; 9 bases map to TRBD2. There are 15 residues in the CDR3. Germline-derived CDR1 and CDR2 are SGHAT and FQNNGV. V shed 3 bases and J 5 bases; nucleotides not matched to a gene: 7. CDR3 nucleotides: TGTGCCAGCAGCTTCAAACCGGGACTAGCTGAGACCCAGTACTTC. This codes for CASSFKPGLAETQYF.

This clonotype was counted between two and nine times. The chain joins TRBV20-1 to TRBJ2-1; 7 bases are shared with TRBD1. CDR1 and CDR2 (germline): DFQATT, SNEGSKA (reference sequence). CDR3 length: 14 amino acids. Trimming removed 6 bases from V and 1 base from J; junction bases left unmatched: 6. CDR3 amino acids: CSALRTGSYNEQFF. The CDR3 bases are TGCAGTGCCCTAAGGACAGGTTCCTACAATGAGCAGTTCTTC.

In its sample, this clonotype was seen many times. Relative to the germline gene, one junction end is altered; a read error may explain this. V and J are TRBV7-7 and TRBJ2-5, with D perhaps assigned TRBD1 or TRBD2 (7 bases each). CDR3 length: 15 amino acids. Germline V gives CDR1 SSHAT, CDR2 FNYEAQ (reference sequence). The chain's CDR3 is CASSQGGVLQETQYF. The DNA of the CDR3 is TGTGCTAGCAGCCAGGGGGGGGTACTCCAAGAGACCCAGTACTTC.

This clonotype was detected ten times or more. V gene TRBV7-9 combines with J gene TRBJ2-5; TRBD2 might be the D (6 bases). CDR1 is SEHNR, CDR2 FQNEAQ, per germline (reference sequence). V shed 3 bases and J shed 1 base, with 9 bases lying between them. There are 14 residues in the CDR3. In DNA, the CDR3 is TGTGCCAGCAGCTTGACCGGGAGCCAAGAGACCCAGTACTTC. Amino acid sequence: CASSLTGSQETQYF.

The genes are TRBV6-2 or TRBV6-3 and TRBJ2-2, with TRBD1 matching 7 bases. The CDR3 is made up of 14 amino acids. Germline-derived CDR1 and CDR2 are MNHEY and SVGEGT. V shed 7 bases, J shed 4 bases, and the junction held 6 bases outside the gene matches. CDR3 DNA: TGTGCCAGCACCCCGGACAGGACCACCGGGGAGCTGTTTTTT. It translates to CASTPDRTTGELFF.